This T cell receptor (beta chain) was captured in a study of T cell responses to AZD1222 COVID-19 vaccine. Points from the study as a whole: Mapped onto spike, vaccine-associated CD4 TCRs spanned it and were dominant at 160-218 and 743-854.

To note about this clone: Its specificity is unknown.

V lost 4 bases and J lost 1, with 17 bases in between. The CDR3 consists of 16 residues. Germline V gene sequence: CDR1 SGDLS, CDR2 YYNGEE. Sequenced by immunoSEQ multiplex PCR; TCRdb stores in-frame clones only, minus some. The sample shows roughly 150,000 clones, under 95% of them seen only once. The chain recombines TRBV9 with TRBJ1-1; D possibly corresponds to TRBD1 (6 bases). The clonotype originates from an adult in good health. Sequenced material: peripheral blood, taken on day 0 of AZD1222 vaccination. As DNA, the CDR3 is TGTGCCAGCAGCCCGATGGGGGGGGCCTCGAACACTGAAGCTTTCTTT. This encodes CASSPMGGASNTEAFF.